This is a list of T cell receptor beta chains from one sample in a study of T cell repertoires in cytomegalovirus infection. TCRdb passed the reads through MiXCR, listing each CDR3 protein once. The table includes fewer than 250,000 distinct CDR3 sequences, over 9% detected once. Sequencing input: PBMCs. Receptors were obtained from a human donor in good health (CMV status not recorded). Some clones in this sample may be carry-over from other donors' samples. CDR3s include the opening cysteine and the closing phenylalanine or tryptophan. D genes are given only for firm matches. The size field is filled for only some rows; it gives once, few, many or a size class.

cdr3_aa cdr3_nt d_call j_call v_call clone_size
CASSSSTVNYGYTF TGTGCCAGCAGTTCCTCGACGGTAAACTATGGCTACACCTTC NA TRBJ1-2 TRBV28 few
CASRPSPGVIQYF TGTGCCAGTAGACCCAGCCCAGGGGTCATTCAGTACTTC NA TRBJ2-4 TRBV19 many
CASSLVVEQFF TGTGCCAGCAGCCTAGTTGTTGAGCAGTTCTTC NA TRBJ2-1 TRBV7-2 many
CASSPRRLAGGNTGELFF TGTGCCAGCAGCCCTCGACGACTAGCGGGAGGGAACACCGGGGAGCTGTTTTTT TRBD2 TRBJ2-2 TRBV7-2 many
CASSISAILGGELFF TGTGCCAGTAGTATCAGCGCCATCCTAGGGGGGGAGCTGTTTTTT NA TRBJ2-2 TRBV19 many
CASSFSGNTIYF TGTGCCAGCAGTTTTTCCGGAAACACCATATATTTT NA TRBJ1-3 TRBV12-3/TRBV12-4 many
CASSLGGGNSYEQYF TGTGCCAGTAGTCTTGGAGGGGGCAACTCCTACGAGCAGTACTTC NA TRBJ2-7 TRBV19 few
CASSGSQGVTQYF TGTGCCAGCAGTGGGAGCCAGGGGGTGACCCAGTACTTC TRBD1 TRBJ2-5 TRBV28 few
CASSLRIGRDYEQYF TGTGCCAGCAGCTTGAGGATTGGCAGGGACTACGAGCAGTACTTC NA TRBJ2-7 TRBV5-4 many
CASTQAGEQFF TGTGCCAGCACCCAGGCCGGTGAGCAGTTCTTC NA TRBJ2-1 TRBV6-2/TRBV6-3 NA